This is a list of T cell receptor beta chains from one sample in a study of blood T cell repertoires in COVID-19. Only in-frame clones appear in the TCRdb table, and some are missing; sequencing was by immunoSEQ multiplex PCR. The sample has about 410,000 clones, 89% seen once. The sequenced sample consisted of peripheral blood. All receptors derive from a woman aged 40 to 49 with COVID-19, enrolled during active disease. Both conserved end residues are part of each CDR3. D genes are given only for firm matches. Clone size, where shown, is once, few, many, or a class for clones that have expanded.

V: TRBV27
size: .
J: TRBJ1-5
D: .
DNA: TGTGCCAGCACCCCCCGACACGATATTAGCAATCAGCCCCAGCATTTT
CDR3: CASTPRHDISNQPQHF

V: TRBV28
size: .
J: TRBJ1-5
D: .
DNA: TGTGCCAGCAGCCACCGGAGGCGGGGGAGTCAGCCCCAGCATTTT
CDR3: CASSHRRRGSQPQHF

V: TRBV9
size: .
J: TRBJ1-1
D: TRBD1
DNA: TGTGCCAGCAGCGTAGGCGGGACAGGGGGCCTTAAACCTGAAGCTTTCTTT
CDR3: CASSVGGTGGLKPEAFF

V: TRBV6-5
size: once
J: TRBJ1-3
D: .
DNA: TGTGCCAGCAGTTTGACCCGGGGCTCTGGAAACACCATATATTTT
CDR3: CASSLTRGSGNTIYF

V: TRBV7-2
size: .
J: TRBJ1-4
D: TRBD1
DNA: TGTGCCAGCAGCTTAATGGCTGGGACAGGGCCCGAAAAACTGTTTTTT
CDR3: CASSLMAGTGPEKLFF

V: TRBV6-6
size: .
J: TRBJ1-5
D: .
DNA: TGTGCCAGCAGCCCTCCGGGGGGTAATCAGCCCCAGCATTTT
CDR3: CASSPPGGNQPQHF

V: TRBV7-9
size: once
J: TRBJ2-5
D: TRBD2
DNA: TGTGCCAGCAGCTTAGGCGGGGGGGGCCAAGAGACCCAGTACTTC
CDR3: CASSLGGGGQETQYF

V: TRBV6-2/TRBV6-3
size: .
J: TRBJ1-1
D: .
DNA: TGTGCCAGCAGCCTCATAGCTGGACTGTTGAACACTGAAGCTTTCTTT
CDR3: CASSLIAGLLNTEAFF

V: TRBV6-5
size: .
J: TRBJ1-5
D: TRBD1
DNA: TGTGCCAGCAGCCCCGGGACAGGAGGCAATCAGCCCCAGCATTTT
CDR3: CASSPGTGGNQPQHF

V: TRBV11-1
size: once
J: TRBJ1-1
D: .
DNA: TGTGCCAGCAGCGCTGAGGGCACTGAAGCTTTCTTT
CDR3: CASSAEGTEAFF

V: TRBV5-8
size: .
J: TRBJ2-6
D: TRBD1
DNA: TGTGCCAGCAGCTTAGGACAGGGCGAAGGGGCCAACGTCCTGACTTTC
CDR3: CASSLGQGEGANVLTF